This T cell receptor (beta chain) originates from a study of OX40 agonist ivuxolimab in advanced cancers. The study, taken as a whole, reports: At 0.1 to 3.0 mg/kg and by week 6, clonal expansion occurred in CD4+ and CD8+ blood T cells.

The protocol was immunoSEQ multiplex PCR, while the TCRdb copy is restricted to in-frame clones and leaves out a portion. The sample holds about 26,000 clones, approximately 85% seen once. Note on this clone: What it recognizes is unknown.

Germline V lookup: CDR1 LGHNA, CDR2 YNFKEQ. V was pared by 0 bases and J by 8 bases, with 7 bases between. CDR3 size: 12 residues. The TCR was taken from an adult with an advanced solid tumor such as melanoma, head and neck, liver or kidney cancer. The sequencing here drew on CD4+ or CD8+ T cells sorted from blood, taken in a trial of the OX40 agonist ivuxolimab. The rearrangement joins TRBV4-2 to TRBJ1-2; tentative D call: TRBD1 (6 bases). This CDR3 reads CASSQDRGGYTF. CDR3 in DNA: TGTGCCAGCAGCCAAGACAGGGGCGGCTACACCTTC.